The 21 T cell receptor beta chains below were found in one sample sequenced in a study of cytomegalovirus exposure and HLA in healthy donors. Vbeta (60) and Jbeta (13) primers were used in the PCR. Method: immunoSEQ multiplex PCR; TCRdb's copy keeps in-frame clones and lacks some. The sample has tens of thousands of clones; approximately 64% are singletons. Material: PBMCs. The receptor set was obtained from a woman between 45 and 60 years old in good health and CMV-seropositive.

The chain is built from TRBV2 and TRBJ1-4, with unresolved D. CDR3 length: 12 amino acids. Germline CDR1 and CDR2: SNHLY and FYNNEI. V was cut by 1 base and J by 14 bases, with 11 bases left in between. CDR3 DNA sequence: TGTGCCAGCAGTGAAGGAGAGCGTCGGCTGTTTTTT. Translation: CASSEGERRLFF.

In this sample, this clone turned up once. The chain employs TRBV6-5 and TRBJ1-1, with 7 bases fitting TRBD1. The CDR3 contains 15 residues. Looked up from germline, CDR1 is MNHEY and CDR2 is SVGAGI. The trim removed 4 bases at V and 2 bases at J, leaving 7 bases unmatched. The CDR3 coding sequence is TGTGCCAGCAGTTTTGAGGGGGCCTCTAACACTGAAGCTTTCTTT. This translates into CASSFEGASNTEAFF.

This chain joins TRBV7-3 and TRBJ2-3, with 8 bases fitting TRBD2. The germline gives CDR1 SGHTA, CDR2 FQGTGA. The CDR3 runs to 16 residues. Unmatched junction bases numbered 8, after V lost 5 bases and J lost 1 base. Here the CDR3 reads CASSPSGAGGTDTQYF. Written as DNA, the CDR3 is TGTGCCAGCAGCCCCTCGGGAGCGGGGGGCACAGATACGCAGTATTTT.

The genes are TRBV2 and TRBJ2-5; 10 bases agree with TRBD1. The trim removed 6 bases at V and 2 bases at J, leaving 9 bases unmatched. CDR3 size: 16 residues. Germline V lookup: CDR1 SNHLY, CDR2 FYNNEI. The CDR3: CASSDGQGVFQETQYF. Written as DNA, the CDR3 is TGTGCCAGCAGCGACGGACAGGGGGTCTTTCAAGAGACCCAGTACTTC.

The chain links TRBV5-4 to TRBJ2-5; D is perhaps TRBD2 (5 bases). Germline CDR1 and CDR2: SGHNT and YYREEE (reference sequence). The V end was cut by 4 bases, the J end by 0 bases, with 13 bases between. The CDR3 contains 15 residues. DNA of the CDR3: TGTGCCAGCAGCCCGAGGGCAAGCCACCAAGAGACCCAGTACTTC. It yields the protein CASSPRASHQETQYF.

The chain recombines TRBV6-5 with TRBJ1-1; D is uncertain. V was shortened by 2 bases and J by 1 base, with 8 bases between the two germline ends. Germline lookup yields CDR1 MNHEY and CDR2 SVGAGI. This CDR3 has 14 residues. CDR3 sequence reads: CASSYAFTNTEAFF. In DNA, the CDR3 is TGTGCCAGCAGTTACGCGTTCACGAACACTGAAGCTTTCTTT.

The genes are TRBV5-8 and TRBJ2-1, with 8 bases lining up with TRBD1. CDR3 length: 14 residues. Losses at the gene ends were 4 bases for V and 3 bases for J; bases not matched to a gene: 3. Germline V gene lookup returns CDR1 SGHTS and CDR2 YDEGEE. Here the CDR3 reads CASSQGAHYNEQFF. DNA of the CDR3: TGTGCCAGCAGCCAGGGGGCGCACTACAATGAGCAGTTCTTC. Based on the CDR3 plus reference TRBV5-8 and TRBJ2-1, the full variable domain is EAGVTQSPTHLIKTRGQQATLRCSPISGHTSVYWYQQALGLGLQFLLWYDEGEERNRGNFPPRFSGRQFPNYSSELNVNALELEDSALYLCASSQGAHYNEQFFGPGTRLTVL.

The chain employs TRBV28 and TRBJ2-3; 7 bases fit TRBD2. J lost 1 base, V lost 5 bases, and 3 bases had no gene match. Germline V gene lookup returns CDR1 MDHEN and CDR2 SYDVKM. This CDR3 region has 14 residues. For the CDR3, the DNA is TGTGCCAGCAGTCCGGGAGGCCGCACAGATACGCAGTATTTT. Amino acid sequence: CASSPGGRTDTQYF.

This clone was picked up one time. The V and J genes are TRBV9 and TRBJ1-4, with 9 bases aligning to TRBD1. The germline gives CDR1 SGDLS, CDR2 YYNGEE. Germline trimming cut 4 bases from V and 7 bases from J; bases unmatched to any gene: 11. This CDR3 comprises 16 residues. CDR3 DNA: TGTGCCAGCAGCTTTCAGGGACAGGGTATTGGTGAAAAACTGTTTTTT. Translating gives CASSFQGQGIGEKLFF.

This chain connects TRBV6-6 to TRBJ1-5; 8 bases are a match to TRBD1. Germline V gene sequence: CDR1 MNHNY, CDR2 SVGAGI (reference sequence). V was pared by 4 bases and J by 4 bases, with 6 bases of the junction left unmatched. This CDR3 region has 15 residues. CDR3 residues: CASSSRTGTNQPQHF. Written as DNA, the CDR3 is TGTGCCAGCAGTTCAAGGACAGGGACTAATCAGCCCCAGCATTTT.

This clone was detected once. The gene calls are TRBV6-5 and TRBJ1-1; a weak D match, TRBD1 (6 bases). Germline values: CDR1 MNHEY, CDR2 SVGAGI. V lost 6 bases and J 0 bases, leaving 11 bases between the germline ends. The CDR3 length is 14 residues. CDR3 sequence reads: CASSRQVLNTEAFF. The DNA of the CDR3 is TGTGCCAGCAGCAGACAGGTCTTGAACACTGAAGCTTTCTTT.

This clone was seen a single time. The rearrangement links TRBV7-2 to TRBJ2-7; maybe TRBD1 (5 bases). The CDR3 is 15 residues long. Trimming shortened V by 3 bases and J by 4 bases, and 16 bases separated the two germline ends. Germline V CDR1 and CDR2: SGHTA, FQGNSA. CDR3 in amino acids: CASSLGPSPNYEQYF. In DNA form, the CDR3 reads TGTGCCAGCAGCTTGGGGCCCTCACCGAATTACGAGCAGTACTTC.

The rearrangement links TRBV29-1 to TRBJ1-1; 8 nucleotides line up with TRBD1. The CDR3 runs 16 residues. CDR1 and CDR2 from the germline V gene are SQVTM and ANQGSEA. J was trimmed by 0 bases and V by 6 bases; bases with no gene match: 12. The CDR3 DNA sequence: TGCAGCGTCCTCGGACAGGGCGTGAAAGTGAACACTGAAGCTTTCTTT. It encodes CSVLGQGVKVNTEAFF.

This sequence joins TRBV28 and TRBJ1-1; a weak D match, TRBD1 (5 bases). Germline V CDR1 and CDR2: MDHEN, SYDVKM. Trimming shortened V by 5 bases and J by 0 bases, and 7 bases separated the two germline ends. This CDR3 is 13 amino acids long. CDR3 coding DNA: TGTGCCAGCAGTGACAGCATGAACACTGAAGCTTTCTTT. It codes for CASSDSMNTEAFF.

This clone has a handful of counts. CDR3 in amino acids: CASSGGTGPSEQYF. CDR3 nucleotides: TGTGCCAGCAGTGGGGGGACAGGCCCTTCCGAGCAGTACTTC. V gene TRBV6-5 combines with J gene TRBJ2-5; the match to TRBD1 covers 8 bases. The J call could be wrong; TRBJ2-7 is a better fit for the DNA end. The CDR3 has 14 amino acids. The germline gives CDR1 MNHEY, CDR2 SVGAGI.

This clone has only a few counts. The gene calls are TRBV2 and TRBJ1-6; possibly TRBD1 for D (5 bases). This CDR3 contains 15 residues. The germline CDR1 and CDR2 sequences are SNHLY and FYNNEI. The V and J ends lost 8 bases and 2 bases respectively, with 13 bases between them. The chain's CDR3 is CASLESRAYNSPLHF. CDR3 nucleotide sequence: TGTGCCAGCTTAGAAAGCAGGGCCTATAATTCACCCCTCCACTTT.

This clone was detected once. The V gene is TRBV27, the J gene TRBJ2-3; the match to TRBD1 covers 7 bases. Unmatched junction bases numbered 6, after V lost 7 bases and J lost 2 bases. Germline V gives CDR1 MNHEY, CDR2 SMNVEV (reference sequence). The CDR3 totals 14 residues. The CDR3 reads CASTRDRSTDTQYF. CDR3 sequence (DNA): TGTGCCAGCACCAGGGACAGATCCACAGATACGCAGTATTTT.

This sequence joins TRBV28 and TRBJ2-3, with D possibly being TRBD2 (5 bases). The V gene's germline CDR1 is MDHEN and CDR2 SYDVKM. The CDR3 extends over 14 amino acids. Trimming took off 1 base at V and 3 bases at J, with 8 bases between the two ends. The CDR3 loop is CASSLYPGTDTQYF. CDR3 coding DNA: TGTGCCAGCAGTTTATATCCGGGGACAGATACGCAGTATTTT.

CDR3 in DNA: TGTGCCAGCAGCTTGACGGTTAGCACTGAAGCTTTCTTT. Translated: CASSLTVSTEAFF. The rearrangement links TRBV5-5 to TRBJ1-1; the D is unclear. Germline values: CDR1 SGHKS, CDR2 YYEKEE (reference sequence). The CDR3 covers 13 residues. Deletions cut 1 base from V and 4 bases from J, with 8 bases between.

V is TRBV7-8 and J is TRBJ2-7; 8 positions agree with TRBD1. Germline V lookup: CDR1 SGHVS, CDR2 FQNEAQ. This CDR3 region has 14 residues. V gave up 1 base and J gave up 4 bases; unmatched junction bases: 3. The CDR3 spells CASSLVDRGYEQYF. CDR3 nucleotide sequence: TGTGCCAGCAGCTTAGTTGACAGGGGATACGAGCAGTACTTC. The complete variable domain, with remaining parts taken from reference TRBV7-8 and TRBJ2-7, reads GAGVSQSPRYKVAKRGQDVALRCDPISGHVSLFWYQQALGQGPEFLTYFQNEAQLDKSGLPSDRFFAERPEGSVSTLKIQRTQQEDSAVYLCASSLVDRGYEQYFGPGTRLTVT.

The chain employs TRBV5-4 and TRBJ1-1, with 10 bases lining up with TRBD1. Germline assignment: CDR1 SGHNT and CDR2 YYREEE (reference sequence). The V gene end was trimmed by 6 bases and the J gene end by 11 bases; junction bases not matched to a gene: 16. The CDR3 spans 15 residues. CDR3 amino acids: CASTGTGARGGKAFF. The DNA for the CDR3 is TGTGCCAGCACAGGGACAGGGGCGCGGGGTGGTAAGGCTTTCTTT.